The clone carrying this TCR beta chain was seen more than once but under ten times. The data derive from a study of OX40 agonist ivuxolimab in advanced cancers. Whole-study context: An agonistic anti-OX40 (CD134) antibody, ivuxolimab, was used to treat the patients.

Here immunoSEQ multiplex PCR was the method, and the copy in TCRdb shows in-frame clones only, minus some. The repertoire has 50,000 or so clones, 85% of them found once; the top ten carry about a fifth. The germline CDR1 and CDR2 sequences are LNHDA and SQIVND (reference sequence). CDR3 length: 13 residues. V lost 3 bases, J lost 7 bases, and 9 bases lay in between. The rearrangement links TRBV19 to TRBJ2-2, with a tentative D call TRBD1 (5 bases). The receptor was isolated from an adult with an advanced solid tumor such as melanoma, head and neck, liver or kidney cancer. The sequencing used CD4+ or CD8+ T cells sorted from blood, collected in a trial of the OX40 agonist ivuxolimab. Here the CDR3 reads CASSIDRIGELFF. For the CDR3, the DNA is TGTGCCAGTAGTATTGACAGAATCGGGGAGCTGTTTTTT. The full variable domain, completed using reference TRBV19 and TRBJ2-2, is DGGITQSPKYLFRKEGQNVTLSCEQNLNHDAMYWYRQDPGQGLRLIYYSQIVNDFQKGDIAEGYSVSREKKESFPLTVTSAQKNPTAFYLCASSIDRIGELFFGEGSRLTVL.